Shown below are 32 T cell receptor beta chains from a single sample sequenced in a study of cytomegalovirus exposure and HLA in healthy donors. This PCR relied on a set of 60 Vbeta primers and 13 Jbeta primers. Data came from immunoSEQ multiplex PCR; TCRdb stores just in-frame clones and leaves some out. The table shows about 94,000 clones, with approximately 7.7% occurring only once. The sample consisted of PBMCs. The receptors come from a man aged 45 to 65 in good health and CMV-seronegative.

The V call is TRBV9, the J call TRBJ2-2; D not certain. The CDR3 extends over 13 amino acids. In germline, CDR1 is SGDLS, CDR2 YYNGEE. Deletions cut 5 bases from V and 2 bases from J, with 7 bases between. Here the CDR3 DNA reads TGTGCCAGCAGGCCGAGCAACACCGGGGAGCTGTTTTTT. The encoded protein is CASRPSNTGELFF.

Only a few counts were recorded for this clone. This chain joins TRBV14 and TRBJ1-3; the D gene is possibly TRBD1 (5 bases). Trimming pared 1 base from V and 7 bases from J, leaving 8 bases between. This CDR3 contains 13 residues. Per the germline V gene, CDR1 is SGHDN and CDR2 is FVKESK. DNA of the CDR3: TGTGCCAGCAGCCAAGGCTCAGGGAACACCATATATTTT. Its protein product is CASSQGSGNTIYF.

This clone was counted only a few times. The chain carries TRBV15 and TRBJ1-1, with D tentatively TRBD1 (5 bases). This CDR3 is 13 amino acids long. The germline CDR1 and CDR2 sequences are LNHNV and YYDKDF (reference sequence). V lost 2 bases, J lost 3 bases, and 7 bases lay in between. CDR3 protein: CATSRQTDTEAFF. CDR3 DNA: TGTGCCACCAGCAGACAGACAGACACTGAAGCTTTCTTT.

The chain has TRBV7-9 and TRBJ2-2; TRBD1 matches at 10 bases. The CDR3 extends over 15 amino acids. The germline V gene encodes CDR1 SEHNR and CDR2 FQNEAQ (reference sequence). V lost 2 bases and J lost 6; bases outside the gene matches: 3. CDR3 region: CASSLRQGAAGELFF. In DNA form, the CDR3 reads TGTGCCAGCAGCTTAAGACAGGGGGCGGCCGGGGAGCTGTTTTTT.

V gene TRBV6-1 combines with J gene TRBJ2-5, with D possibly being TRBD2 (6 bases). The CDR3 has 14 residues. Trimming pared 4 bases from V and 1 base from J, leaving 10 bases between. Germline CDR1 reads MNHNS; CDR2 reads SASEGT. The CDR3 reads CASSVGLPQETQYF. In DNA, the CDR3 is TGTGCCAGCAGTGTGGGACTCCCCCAAGAGACCCAGTACTTC.

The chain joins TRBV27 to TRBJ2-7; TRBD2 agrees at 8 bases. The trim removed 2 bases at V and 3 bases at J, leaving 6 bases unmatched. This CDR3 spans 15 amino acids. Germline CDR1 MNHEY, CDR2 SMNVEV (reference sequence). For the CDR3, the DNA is TGTGCCAGCAGTTTAACGGGAGGGGATTACTACGAGCAGTACTTC. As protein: CASSLTGGDYYEQYF.

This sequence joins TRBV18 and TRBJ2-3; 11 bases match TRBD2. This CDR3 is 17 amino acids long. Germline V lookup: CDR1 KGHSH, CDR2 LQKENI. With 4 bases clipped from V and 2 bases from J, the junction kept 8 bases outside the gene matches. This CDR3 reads CASSLLGTSGYTDTQYF. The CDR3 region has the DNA TGTGCCAGCTCACTACTCGGGACTAGCGGATACACAGATACGCAGTATTTT. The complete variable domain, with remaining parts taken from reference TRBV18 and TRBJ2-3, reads NAGVMQNPRHLVRRRGQEARLRCSPMKGHSHVYWYRQLPEEGLKFMVYLQKENIIDESGMPKERFSAEFPKEGPSILRIQQVVRGDSAAYFCASSLLGTSGYTDTQYFGPGTRLTVL.

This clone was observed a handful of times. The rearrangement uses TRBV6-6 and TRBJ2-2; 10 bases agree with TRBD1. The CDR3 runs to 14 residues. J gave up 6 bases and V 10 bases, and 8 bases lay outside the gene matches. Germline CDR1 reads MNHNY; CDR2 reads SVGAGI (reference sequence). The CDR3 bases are TGTGCCACCCGGGACAGGGGAGTTTCCGGGGAGCTGTTTTTT. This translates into CATRDRGVSGELFF.

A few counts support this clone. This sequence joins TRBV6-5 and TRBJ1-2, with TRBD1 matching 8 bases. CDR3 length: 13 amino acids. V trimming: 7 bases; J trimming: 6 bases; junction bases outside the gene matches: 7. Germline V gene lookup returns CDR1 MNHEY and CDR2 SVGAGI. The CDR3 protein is CASTPTGVNGYTF. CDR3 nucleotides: TGTGCCAGCACCCCGACAGGGGTGAATGGCTACACCTTC.

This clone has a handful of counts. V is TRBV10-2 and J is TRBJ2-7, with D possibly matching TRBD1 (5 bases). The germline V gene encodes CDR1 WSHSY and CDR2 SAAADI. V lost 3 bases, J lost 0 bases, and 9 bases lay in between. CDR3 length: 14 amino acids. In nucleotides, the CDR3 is TGCGCCAGCAGTGAATGGGGCACCTCCTACGAGCAGTACTTC. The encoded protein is CASSEWGTSYEQYF.

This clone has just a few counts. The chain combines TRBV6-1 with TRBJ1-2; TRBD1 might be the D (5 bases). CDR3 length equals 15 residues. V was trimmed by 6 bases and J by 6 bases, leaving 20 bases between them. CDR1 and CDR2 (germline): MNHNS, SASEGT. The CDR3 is CASRQRLTAPDGYTF. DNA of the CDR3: TGTGCCAGCAGGCAGAGATTGACAGCGCCCGATGGCTACACCTTC.

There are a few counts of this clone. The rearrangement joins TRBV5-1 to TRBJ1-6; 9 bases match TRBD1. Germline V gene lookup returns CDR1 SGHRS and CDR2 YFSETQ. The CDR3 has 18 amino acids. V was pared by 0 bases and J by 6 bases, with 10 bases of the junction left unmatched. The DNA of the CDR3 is TGCGCCAGCAGCTTGGCCCTTCAGGGACAGGGCGGTAATTCACCCCTCCACTTT. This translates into CASSLALQGQGGNSPLHF.

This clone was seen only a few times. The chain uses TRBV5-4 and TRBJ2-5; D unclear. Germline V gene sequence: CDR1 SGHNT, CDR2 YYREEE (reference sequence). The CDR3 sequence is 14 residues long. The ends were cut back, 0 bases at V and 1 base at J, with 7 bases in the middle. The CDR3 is CASSLAGSQETQYF. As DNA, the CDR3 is TGTGCCAGCAGCTTGGCAGGCAGCCAAGAGACCCAGTACTTC.

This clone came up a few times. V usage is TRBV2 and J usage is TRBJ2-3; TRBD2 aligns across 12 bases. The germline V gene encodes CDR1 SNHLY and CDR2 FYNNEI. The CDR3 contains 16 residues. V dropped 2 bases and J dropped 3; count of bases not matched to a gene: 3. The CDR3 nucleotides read TGTGCCAGCAGTGAACTAGCGGGGGGGCTGACAGATACGCAGTATTTT. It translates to CASSELAGGLTDTQYF.

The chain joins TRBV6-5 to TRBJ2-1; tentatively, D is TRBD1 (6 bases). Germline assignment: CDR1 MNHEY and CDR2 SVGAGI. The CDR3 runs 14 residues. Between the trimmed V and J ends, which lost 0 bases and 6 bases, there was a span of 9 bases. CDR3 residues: CASSYSIGGNEQFF. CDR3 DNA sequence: TGTGCCAGCAGTTACTCTATAGGGGGCAATGAGCAGTTCTTC.

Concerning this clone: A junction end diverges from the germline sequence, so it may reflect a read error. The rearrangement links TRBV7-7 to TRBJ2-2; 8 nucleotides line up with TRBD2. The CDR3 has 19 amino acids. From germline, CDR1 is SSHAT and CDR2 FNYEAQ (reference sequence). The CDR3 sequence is CASSLGPTTSGANTGELFF. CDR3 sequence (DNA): TGTGCTAGCAGCTTAGGGCCAACTACTAGCGGTGCGAACACCGGGGAGCTGTTTTTT. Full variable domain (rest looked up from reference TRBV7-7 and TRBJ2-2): GAGVSQSPRYKVTKRGQDVTLRCDPISSHATLYWYQQALGQGPEFLTYFNYEAQPDKSGLPSDRFSAERPEGSISTLTIQRTEQRDSAMYRCASSLGPTTSGANTGELFFGEGSRLTVL.

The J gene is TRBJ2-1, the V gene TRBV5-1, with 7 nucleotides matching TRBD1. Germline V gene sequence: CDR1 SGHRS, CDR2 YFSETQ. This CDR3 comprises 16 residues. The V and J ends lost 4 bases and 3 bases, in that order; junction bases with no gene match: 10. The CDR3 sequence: CASSRAAGTDYNEQFF. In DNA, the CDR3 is TGCGCCAGCAGCAGGGCCGCCGGGACAGACTACAATGAGCAGTTCTTC.

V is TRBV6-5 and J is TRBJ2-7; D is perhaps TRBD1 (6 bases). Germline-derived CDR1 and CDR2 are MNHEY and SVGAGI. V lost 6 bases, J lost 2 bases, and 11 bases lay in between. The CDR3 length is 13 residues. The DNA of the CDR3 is TGTGCCAGCAGCACAGGGTTAACCTACGAGCAGTACTTC. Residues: CASSTGLTYEQYF.

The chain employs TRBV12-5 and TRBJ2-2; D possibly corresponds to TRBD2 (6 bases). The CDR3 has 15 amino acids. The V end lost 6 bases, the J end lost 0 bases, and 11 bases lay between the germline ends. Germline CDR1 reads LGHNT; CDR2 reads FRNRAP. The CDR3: CASGPPGANTGELFF. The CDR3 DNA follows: TGTGCTAGTGGCCCACCGGGGGCGAACACCGGGGAGCTGTTTTTT.

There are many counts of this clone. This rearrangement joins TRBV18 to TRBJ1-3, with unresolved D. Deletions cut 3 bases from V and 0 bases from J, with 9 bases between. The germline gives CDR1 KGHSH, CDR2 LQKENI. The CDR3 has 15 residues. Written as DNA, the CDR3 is TGTGCCAGCTCACCGACTCAAGTCTCTGGAAACACCATATATTTT. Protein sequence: CASSPTQVSGNTIYF.

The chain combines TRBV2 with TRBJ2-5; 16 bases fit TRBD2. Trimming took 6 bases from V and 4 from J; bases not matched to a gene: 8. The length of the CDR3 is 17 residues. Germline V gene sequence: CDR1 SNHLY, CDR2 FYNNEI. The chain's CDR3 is CASRTGTSGRAVETQYF. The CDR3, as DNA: TGTGCCAGCAGGACTGGGACTAGCGGGAGGGCCGTAGAGACCCAGTACTTC.

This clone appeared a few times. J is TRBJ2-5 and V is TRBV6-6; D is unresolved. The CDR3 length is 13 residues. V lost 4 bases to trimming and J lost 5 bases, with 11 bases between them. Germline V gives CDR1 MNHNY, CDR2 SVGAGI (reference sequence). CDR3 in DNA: TGTGCCAGCAGTTTAGAACTAACGGAGACCCAGTACTTC. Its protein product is CASSLELTETQYF.

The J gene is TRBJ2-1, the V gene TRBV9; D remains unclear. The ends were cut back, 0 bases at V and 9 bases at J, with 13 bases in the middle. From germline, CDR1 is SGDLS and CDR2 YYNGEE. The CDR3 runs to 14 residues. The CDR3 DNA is TGTGCCAGCAGCGTAGTGGAGAGAGGAAGTGAGCAGTTCTTC. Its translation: CASSVVERGSEQFF.

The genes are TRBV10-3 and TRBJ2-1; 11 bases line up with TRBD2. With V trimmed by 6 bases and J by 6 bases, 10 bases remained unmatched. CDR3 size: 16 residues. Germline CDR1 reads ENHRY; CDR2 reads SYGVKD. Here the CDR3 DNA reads TGTGCCATCAGCGGTCCGGGACTAGCGGTAGGCAATGAGCAGTTCTTC. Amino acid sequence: CAISGPGLAVGNEQFF.

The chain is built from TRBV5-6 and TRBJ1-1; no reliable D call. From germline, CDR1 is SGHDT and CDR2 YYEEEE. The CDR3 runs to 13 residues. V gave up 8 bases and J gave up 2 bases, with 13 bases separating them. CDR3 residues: CASSLSPNTEAFF. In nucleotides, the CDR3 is TGTGCCAGTAGTCTGTCACCCAACACTGAAGCTTTCTTT.

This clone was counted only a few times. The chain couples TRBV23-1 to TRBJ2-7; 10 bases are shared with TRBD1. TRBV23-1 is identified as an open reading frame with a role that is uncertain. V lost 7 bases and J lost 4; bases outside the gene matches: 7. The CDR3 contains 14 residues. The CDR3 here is CASTPGQGLYEQYF. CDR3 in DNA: TGCGCCAGCACCCCGGGACAGGGGCTGTACGAGCAGTACTTC.

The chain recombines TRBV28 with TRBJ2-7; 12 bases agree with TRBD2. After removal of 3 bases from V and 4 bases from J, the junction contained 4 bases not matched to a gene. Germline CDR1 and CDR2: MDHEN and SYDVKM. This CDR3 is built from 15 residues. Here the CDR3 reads CASSLELAGGYEQYF. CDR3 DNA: TGTGCCAGCAGTTTGGAGCTAGCGGGAGGGTACGAGCAGTACTTC.

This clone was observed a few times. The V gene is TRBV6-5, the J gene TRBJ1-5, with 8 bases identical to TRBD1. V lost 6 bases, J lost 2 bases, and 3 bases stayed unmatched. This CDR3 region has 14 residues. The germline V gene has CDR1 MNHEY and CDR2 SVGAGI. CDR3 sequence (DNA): TGTGCCAGCAGCCGACAGGGGCGCAATCAGCCCCAGCATTTT. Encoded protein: CASSRQGRNQPQHF.

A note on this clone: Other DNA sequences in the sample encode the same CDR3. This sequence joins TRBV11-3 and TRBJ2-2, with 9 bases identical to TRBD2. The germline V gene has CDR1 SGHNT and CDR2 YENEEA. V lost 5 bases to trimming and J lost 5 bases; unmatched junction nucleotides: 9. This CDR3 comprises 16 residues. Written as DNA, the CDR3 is TGTGCCAGCAGCGACTGGCGGGAGGGCCGGACCGGGGAGCTGTTTTTT. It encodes CASSDWREGRTGELFF. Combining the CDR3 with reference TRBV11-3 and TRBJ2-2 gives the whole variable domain EAGVVQSPRYKIIEKKQPVAFWCNPISGHNTLYWYLQNLGQGPELLIRYENEEAVDDSQLPKDRFSAERLKGVDSTLKIQPAELGDSAVYLCASSDWREGRTGELFFGEGSRLTVL.

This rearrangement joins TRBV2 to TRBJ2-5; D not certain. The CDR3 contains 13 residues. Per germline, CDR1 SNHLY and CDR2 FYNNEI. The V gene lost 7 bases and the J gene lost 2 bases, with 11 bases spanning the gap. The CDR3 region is CASNTETQETQYF. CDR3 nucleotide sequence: TGTGCCAGCAATACAGAAACACAAGAGACCCAGTACTTC.

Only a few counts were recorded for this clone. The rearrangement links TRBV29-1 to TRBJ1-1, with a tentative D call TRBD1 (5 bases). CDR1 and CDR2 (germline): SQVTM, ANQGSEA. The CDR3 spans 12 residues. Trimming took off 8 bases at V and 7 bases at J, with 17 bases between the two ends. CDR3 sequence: CSPGGDWNEAFF. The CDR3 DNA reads TGCAGCCCTGGGGGGGACTGGAATGAAGCTTTCTTT.

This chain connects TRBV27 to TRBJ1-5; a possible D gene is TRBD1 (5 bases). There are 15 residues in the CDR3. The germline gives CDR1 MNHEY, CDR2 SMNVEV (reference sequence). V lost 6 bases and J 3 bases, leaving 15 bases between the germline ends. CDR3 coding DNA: TGTGCCAGCAGGGGAGGGGCCCTACTCAATCAGCCCCAGCATTTT. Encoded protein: CASRGGALLNQPQHF.